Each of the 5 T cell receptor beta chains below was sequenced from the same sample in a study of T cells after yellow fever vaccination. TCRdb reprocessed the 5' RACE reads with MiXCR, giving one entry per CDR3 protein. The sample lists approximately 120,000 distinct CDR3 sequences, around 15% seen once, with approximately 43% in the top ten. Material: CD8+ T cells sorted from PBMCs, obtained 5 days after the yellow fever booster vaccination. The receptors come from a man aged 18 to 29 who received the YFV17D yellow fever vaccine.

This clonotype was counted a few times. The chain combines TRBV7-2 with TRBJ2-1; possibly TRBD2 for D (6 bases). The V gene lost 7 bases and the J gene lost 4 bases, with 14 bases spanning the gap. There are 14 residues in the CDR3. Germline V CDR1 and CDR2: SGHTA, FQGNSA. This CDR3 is CASKRDSDYNEQFF. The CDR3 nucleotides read TGTGCCAGCAAACGGGACTCTGATTACAATGAGCAGTTCTTC.

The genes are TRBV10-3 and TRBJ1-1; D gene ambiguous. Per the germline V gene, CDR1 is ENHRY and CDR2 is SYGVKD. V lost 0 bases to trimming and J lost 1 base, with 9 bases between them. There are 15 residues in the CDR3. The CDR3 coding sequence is TGTGCCATCAGTGAGTCGGAAGGGCAGAACACTGAAGCTTTCTTT. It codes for CAISESEGQNTEAFF.

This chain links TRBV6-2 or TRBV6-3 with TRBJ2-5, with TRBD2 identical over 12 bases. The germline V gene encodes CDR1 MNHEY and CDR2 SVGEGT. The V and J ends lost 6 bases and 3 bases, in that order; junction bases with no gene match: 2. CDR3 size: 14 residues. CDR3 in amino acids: CASRGLAGEETQYF. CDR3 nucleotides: TGTGCCAGCAGGGGACTAGCGGGTGAAGAGACCCAGTACTTC.

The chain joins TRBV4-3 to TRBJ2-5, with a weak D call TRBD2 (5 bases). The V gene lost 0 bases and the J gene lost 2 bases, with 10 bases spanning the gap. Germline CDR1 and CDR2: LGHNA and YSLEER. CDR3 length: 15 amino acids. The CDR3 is CASSQERRGQETQYF. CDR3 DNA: TGCGCCAGCAGCCAAGAGCGACGGGGACAAGAGACCCAGTACTTC.

The CDR3, as DNA: TGTGCCAGTAGTATGACGGCGGGGAACACCGGGGAGCTGTTTTTT. Protein product: CASSMTAGNTGELFF. The chain couples TRBV19 to TRBJ2-2; D perhaps matches TRBD2 (5 bases). This CDR3 is built from 15 residues. The ends were cut back, 3 bases at V and 1 base at J, with 9 bases in the middle. Per germline, CDR1 LNHDA and CDR2 SQIVND (reference sequence).